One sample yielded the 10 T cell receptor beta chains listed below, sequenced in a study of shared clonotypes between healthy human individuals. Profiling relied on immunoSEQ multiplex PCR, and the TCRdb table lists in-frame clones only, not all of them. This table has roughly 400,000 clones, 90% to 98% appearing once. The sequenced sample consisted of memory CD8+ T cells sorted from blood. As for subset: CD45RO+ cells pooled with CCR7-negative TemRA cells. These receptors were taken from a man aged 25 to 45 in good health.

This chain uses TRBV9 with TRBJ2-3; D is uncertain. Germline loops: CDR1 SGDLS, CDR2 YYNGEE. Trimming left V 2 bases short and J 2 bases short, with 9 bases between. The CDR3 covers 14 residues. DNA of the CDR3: TGTGCCAGCAGCGTGGTGGCGTTCACAGATACGCAGTATTTT. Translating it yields CASSVVAFTDTQYF.

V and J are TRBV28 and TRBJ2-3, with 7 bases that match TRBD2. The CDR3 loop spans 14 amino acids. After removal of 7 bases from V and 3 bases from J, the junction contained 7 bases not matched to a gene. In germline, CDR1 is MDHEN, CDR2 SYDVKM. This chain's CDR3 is CASNPGGKTDTQYF. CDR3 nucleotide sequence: TGTGCCAGCAACCCGGGGGGTAAGACAGATACGCAGTATTTT.

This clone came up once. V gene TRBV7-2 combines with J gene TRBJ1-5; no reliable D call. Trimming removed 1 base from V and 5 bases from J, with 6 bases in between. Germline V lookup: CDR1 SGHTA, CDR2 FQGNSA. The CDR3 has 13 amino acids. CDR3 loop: CASSLGLDQPQHF. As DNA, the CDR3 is TGTGCCAGCAGCTTAGGGCTGGATCAGCCCCAGCATTTT.

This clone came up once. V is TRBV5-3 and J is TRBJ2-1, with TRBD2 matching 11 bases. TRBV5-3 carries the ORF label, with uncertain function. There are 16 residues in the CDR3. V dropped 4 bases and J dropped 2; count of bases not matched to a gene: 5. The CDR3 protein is CARSRVAGGPYNEQFF. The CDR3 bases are TGTGCCAGAAGCAGGGTAGCGGGAGGGCCCTACAATGAGCAGTTCTTC.

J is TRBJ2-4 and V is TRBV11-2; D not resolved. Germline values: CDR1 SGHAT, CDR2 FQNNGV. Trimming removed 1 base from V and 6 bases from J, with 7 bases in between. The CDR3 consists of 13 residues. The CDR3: CASSLGTRNIQYF. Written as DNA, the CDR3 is TGTGCCAGCAGCTTAGGAACAAGAAACATTCAGTACTTC.

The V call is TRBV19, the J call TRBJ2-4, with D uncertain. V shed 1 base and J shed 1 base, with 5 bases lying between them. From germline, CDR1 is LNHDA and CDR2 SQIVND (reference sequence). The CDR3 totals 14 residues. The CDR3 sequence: CASSIARAKNIQYF. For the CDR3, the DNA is TGTGCCAGTAGTATAGCCAGGGCCAAAAACATTCAGTACTTC.

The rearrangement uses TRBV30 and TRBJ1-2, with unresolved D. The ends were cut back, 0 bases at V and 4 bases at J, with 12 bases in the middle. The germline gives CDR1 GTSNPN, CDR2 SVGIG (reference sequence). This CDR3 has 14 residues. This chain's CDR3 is CAWSVPFLSYGYTF. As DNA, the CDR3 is TGTGCCTGGAGTGTACCGTTCCTTAGCTATGGCTACACCTTC.

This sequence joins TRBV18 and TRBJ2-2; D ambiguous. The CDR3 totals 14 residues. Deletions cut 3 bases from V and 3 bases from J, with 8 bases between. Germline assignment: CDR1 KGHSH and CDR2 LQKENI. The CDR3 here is CASSPRPDTGELFF. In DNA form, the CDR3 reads TGTGCCAGCTCACCGAGGCCCGACACCGGGGAGCTGTTTTTT.

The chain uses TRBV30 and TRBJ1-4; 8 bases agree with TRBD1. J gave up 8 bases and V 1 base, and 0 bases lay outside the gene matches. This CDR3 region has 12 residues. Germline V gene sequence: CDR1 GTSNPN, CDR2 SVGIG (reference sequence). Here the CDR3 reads CAWSAGGEKLFF. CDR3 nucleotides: TGTGCCTGGAGTGCAGGGGGCGAAAAACTGTTTTTT.

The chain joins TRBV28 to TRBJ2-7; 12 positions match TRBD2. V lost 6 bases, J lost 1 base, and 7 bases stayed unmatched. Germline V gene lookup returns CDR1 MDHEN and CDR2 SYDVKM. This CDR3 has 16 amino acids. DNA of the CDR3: TGTGCCAGCAGCCGGACTAGCGGGGTCGTTTCCTACGAGCAGTACTTC. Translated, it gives CASSRTSGVVSYEQYF. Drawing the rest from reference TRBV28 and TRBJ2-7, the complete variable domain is DVKVTQSSRYLVKRTGEKVFLECVQDMDHENMFWYRQDPGLGLRLIYFSYDVKMKEKGDIPEGYSVSREKKERFSLILESASTNQTSMYLCASSRTSGVVSYEQYFGPGTRLTVT.